The sequence of this T cell receptor beta chain was determined in a study of control samples from healthy donors and cancer patients. TCRdb's copy holds only in-frame clones and misses some; the assay was immunoSEQ multiplex PCR. This sample has 15,000 to 20,000 clones, with 85% to 90% found just once. V was pared by 0 bases and J by 5 bases, with 11 bases between. The CDR3 consists of 14 residues. CDR1 is MNHEY and CDR2 is SVGAGI in the germline V gene. This TCR derives from a woman in her 70s with colorectal cancer. Sequencing was performed on PBMCs. The chain combines TRBV6-5 with TRBJ2-7; D could derive from TRBD1 or TRBD2 (6 bases each). CDR3 coding DNA: TGTGCCAGCAGTTACTCTGGGGGGCTGAACGAGCAGTACTTC. This translates into CASSYSGGLNEQYF.